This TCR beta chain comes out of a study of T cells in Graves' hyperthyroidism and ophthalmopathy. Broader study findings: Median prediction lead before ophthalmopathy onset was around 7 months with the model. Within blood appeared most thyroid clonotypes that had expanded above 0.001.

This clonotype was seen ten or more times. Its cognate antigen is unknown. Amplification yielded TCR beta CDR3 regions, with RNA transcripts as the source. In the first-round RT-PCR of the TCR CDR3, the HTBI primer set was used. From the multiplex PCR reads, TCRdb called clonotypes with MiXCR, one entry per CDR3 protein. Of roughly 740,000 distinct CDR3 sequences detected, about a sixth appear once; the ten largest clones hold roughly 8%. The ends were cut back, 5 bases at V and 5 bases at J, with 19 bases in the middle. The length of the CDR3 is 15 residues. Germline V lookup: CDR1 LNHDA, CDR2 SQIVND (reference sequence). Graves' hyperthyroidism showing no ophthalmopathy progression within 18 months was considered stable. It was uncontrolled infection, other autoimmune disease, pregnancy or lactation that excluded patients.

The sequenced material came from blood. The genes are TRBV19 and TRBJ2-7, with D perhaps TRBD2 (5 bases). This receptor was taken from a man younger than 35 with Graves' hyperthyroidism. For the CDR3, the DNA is TGTGCCAGTAGTCTCCCGGACTCCGTGGTCGACGAGCAGTACTTC. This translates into CASSLPDSVVDEQYF.